The 15 T cell receptor beta chains below come from one sample, sequenced in a study of shared clonotypes between healthy human individuals. Measured with immunoSEQ multiplex PCR; TCRdb has only the in-frame clones, and not every one. There are some 470,000 clones in the sample; roughly four fifths occur only once, and 10% to 15% lies in the top ten. Sample: PBMCs. Receptors were obtained from a woman between 40 and 50 years old in good health. Some clones in this sample may be carry-over from other donors' samples.

About this clone: The junction and the germline gene differ at one end; a read error may be behind it. This rearrangement joins TRBV6-5 to TRBJ2-1; a possible D gene is TRBD1 (5 bases). This CDR3 is 12 amino acids long. Looked up from germline, CDR1 is MNHEY and CDR2 is SVGAGI. This CDR3 reads CATWGPYSEQFF. CDR3 sequence (DNA): TGTGCCACATGGGGCCCTTACAGTGAGCAGTTCTTC.

The chain combines TRBV5-1 with TRBJ2-7; 7 positions agree with TRBD1. CDR3 length equals 15 residues. Germline CDR1 and CDR2: SGHRS and YFSETQ. The V segment lost 4 bases and the J segment 0 bases; nucleotides outside the gene matches: 7. CDR3 loop: CASSTGTVNSYEQYF. CDR3 bases: TGCGCCAGCAGCACGGGGACAGTAAACTCCTACGAGCAGTACTTC.

The genes are TRBV7-9 and TRBJ1-2; no clear D. The germline V gene encodes CDR1 SEHNR and CDR2 FQNEAQ (reference sequence). The CDR3 sequence is 14 residues long. V lost 2 bases, J lost 5 bases, and 12 bases lay in between. The CDR3 loop is CASSLLGHGYGYTF. DNA for the CDR3: TGTGCCAGCAGCTTACTTGGGCACGGATATGGCTACACCTTC.

The chain uses TRBV28 and TRBJ1-2; 10 bases match TRBD1. With 6 bases clipped from V and 4 bases from J, the junction kept 5 bases outside the gene matches. The CDR3 has 14 residues. In germline, CDR1 is MDHEN, CDR2 SYDVKM. The CDR3: CASRRRTGGYGYTF. The CDR3 DNA follows: TGTGCCAGCAGGCGAAGGACAGGGGGCTATGGCTACACCTTC.

Turning to this clone: A read error may account for a junction end that differs from germline. The chain joins TRBV7-9 to TRBJ1-4, with D hard to call. The germline CDR1 and CDR2 sequences are SEHNR and FQNEAQ (reference sequence). The CDR3 length is 13 residues. In DNA, the CDR3 is TGTGCCAGCAGCTTAACAGCAAATGAAAAGCTGTTTTTT. It encodes CASSLTANEKLFF.

This clone showed up many times. V usage is TRBV28 and J usage is TRBJ2-7, with D hard to call. Germline CDR1 is MDHEN and CDR2 is SYDVKM. The CDR3 runs 13 residues. The germline V and J ends were trimmed by 9 bases and 2 bases, with 14 bases remaining between them. The CDR3 region has the DNA TGTGCCAGTCCCAGCCGCTTAACCTACGAGCAGTACTTC. Its translation is CASPSRLTYEQYF.

As concerns this clone: It differs at one base from a far larger clone, so likely a read error. V is TRBV7-2 and J is TRBJ2-5; a weak D match, TRBD1 (6 bases). Germline values: CDR1 SGHTA, CDR2 FQGNSA. V was pared by 5 bases and J by 2 bases, with 18 bases between. The CDR3 covers 16 residues. The CDR3 loop is CASSTTGMGPQETQYF. As DNA, the CDR3 is TGTGCCAGCAGCACCACAGGGATGGGGCCTCAAGAGACCCAGTACTTC.

This chain joins TRBV7-6 and TRBJ2-3, with a possible D match to TRBD2 (5 bases). CDR1 SGHVS and CDR2 FNYEAQ come from the germline V gene. CDR3 length: 12 amino acids. V shed 3 bases and J shed 6 bases, with 7 bases lying between them. CDR3 bases: TGTGCCAGCAGCTTCTCGGGGGATACGCAGTATTTT. It specifies CASSFSGDTQYF.

V and J are TRBV5-1 and TRBJ1-2; a possible D gene is TRBD1 (5 bases). The CDR3 is 15 residues long. CDR1 SGHRS and CDR2 YFSETQ come from the germline V gene. Trimming pared 4 bases from V and 6 bases from J, leaving 19 bases between. The CDR3 nucleotides are TGCGCCAGCAGCCTAGGGACCGACCAGGAAAATGGCTACACCTTC. As protein: CASSLGTDQENGYTF.

CDR3 loop: CASSLRGGGAYEQYF. The DNA for the CDR3 is TGTGCCAGCAGCTTACGGGGCGGAGGAGCCTACGAGCAGTACTTC. V gene TRBV7-2 combines with J gene TRBJ2-7; D is possibly TRBD1 or TRBD2 (5 bases each). The CDR3 extends over 15 amino acids. The V end was cut by 2 bases, the J end by 2 bases, with 13 bases between. Per the germline V gene, CDR1 is SGHTA and CDR2 is FQGNSA.

This clone was observed a handful of times. This chain joins TRBV5-1 and TRBJ2-7; maybe TRBD1 (6 bases). CDR3 length: 14 residues. The V end was cut by 3 bases, the J end by 5 bases, with 15 bases between. In germline, CDR1 is SGHRS, CDR2 YFSETQ. The CDR3: CASSSSTGSDEQYF. In DNA, the CDR3 is TGCGCCAGCAGCTCGTCGACAGGTTCCGACGAGCAGTACTTC. Full variable domain (outside the CDR3, taken from reference TRBV5-1 and TRBJ2-7): KAGVTQTPRYLIKTRGQQVTLSCSPISGHRSVSWYQQTPGQGLQFLFEYFSETQRNKGNFPGRFSGRQFSNSRSEMNVSTLELGDSALYLCASSSSTGSDEQYFGPGTRLTVT.

This clone was observed once. A single base is all that separates this from a far larger clone, so a read error is likely. Different DNA sequences within this sample yield the same CDR3. The V and J genes are TRBV7-3 and TRBJ2-1; 7 positions match TRBD2. Germline V gene lookup returns CDR1 SGHTA and CDR2 FQGTGA. The CDR3 totals 13 residues. DNA of the CDR3: TGTGCCAGCAGCTTTTTGACTAGCCATGAGCAATTCTTC. It is translated as CASSFLTSHEQFF.

The rearrangement joins TRBV15 to TRBJ2-1; the match to TRBD2 covers 7 bases. The CDR3 runs to 15 residues. Germline V lookup: CDR1 LNHNV, CDR2 YYDKDF (reference sequence). V gave up 4 bases and J gave up 0 bases; unmatched junction bases: 3. The DNA for the CDR3 is TGTGCCACCAGCATCCAGCGGGACTCCTACAATGAGCAGTTCTTC. It translates to CATSIQRDSYNEQFF.

The genes are TRBV18 and TRBJ2-3; D ambiguous. The CDR3 is made up of 13 amino acids. The V gene lost 3 bases and the J gene lost 5 bases, with 9 bases spanning the gap. CDR1 and CDR2 (germline): KGHSH, LQKENI. The CDR3 sequence is CASSPGMGDTQYF. For the CDR3, the DNA is TGTGCCAGCTCACCTGGTATGGGAGATACGCAGTATTTT.

Remarks on this clone: Other DNA sequences in this specimen translate into the identical CDR3. CDR3 region: CASSLGQETQYF. The CDR3 DNA reads as TGTGCCAGCAGCTTAGGACAAGAGACCCAGTACTTC. The J gene is TRBJ2-5, the V gene TRBV11-2, with D unclear. This CDR3 has 12 amino acids. V lost 1 base, J lost 2 bases, and 2 bases lay in between. CDR1 and CDR2 (germline): SGHAT, FQNNGV.